A selection of T cell receptor beta chains follows, all from one sample in a study of identical twins. TCRdb re-called the 5' RACE reads through MiXCR, storing one row per CDR3 protein. Of some 320,000 distinct CDR3 sequences detected, approximately 13% appear once; the ten largest clones hold around 7.2%. These records were also assigned to another study, of yellow fever vaccine responses in identical twins.

Sequenced: CD8+ T cells sorted from blood. The receptors shown here come from a woman between 18 and 29 years old in good health. The CDR3 runs from the conserved cysteine through the conserved F or W.

j_call,v_call,cdr3_aa
TRBJ2-1,TRBV5-1,CASSLGGIDEQFF
TRBJ2-2,TRBV11-2,CASSHMTSGVSGELFF
TRBJ2-1,TRBV7-9,CASSFGTGFGEQFF
TRBJ1-1,TRBV6-1,CASSNPRWGGRYEAFF
TRBJ2-3,TRBV15,CATSRDQGLAGGTDTQYF
TRBJ2-1,TRBV18,CASSHGTSGSKGLNEQFF
TRBJ2-5,TRBV3-1,CASSATSLAEAGTQYF
TRBJ2-1,TRBV12-3/TRBV12-4,CASSFWGPYNEQFF
TRBJ2-3,TRBV5-6,CASSFRHMNTDTQYF
TRBJ2-7,TRBV21-1,CATRLAGHYEQYF
TRBJ1-1,TRBV2,CASSDGLGYTEAFF
TRBJ1-1,TRBV10-2,CASDWTFFCHGHKGMNTEAFF
TRBJ2-7,TRBV5-1,CASSLGLLSYEQYF
TRBJ1-2,TRBV20-1,CSARGAGYGYTF
TRBJ2-1,TRBV4-1,CASSQGWGAAGSSSYNEQFF
TRBJ2-3,TRBV27,CASMGLAGRTDTQYF
TRBJ2-3,TRBV5-4,CASSLSPPTSGETTDTQYF
TRBJ2-7,TRBV10-2,CASKLTGGYEQYF
TRBJ2-7,TRBV5-1,CASSLGREVNEQYF
TRBJ1-5,TRBV4-1,CASSQVGGSGNQPQHF
TRBJ2-3,TRBV4-1,CASTPTAGASDTQYF
TRBJ2-4,TRBV27,CASSLVFKNIQYF
TRBJ2-7,TRBV7-9,CASSLGTQEQYF
TRBJ2-1,TRBV2,CASIGGSSSYNEQFF
TRBJ1-5,TRBV19,CASSPTVQPQHF
TRBJ2-5,TRBV27,CASSFAPSKTQYF
TRBJ2-7,TRBV9,CASSVGLGGTKDEQYF
TRBJ2-1,TRBV10-1,CASSVSRFSGAHNEQFF
TRBJ2-3,TRBV2,CASSEEGDADTQYF
TRBJ1-5,TRBV19,CASSLGTGSNQSQHF
TRBJ2-3,TRBV28,CASSLTSGFTDTQYF
TRBJ1-5,TRBV27,CASSLYRAGQPQHF
TRBJ2-1,TRBV4-1,CASSRDRGRWNEQFF
TRBJ2-6,TRBV28,CASSRRGSYPGANVLTF
TRBJ2-3,TRBV20-1,CSASVPGLAAPASTDTQYF
TRBJ1-1,TRBV12-3/TRBV12-4,CASSPTGTGKNTEAFF
TRBJ2-7,TRBV3-1,CASSQDVGGNEQYF
TRBJ2-7,TRBV6-5,CASSKGISYEQYF
TRBJ2-1,TRBV5-6,CASSFDDNEQFF
TRBJ1-6,TRBV15,CATSRDLGQGGSPLHF
TRBJ2-3,TRBV7-9,CASSQGMGFGTDTQYF
TRBJ1-1,TRBV4-1,CASSQKPGQGFANTEAFF
TRBJ2-6,TRBV6-5,CASSYGAGANVLTF
TRBJ2-7,TRBV20-1,CSARELQGAYEQYF
TRBJ2-5,TRBV7-9,CASSSPLERETQYF
TRBJ2-1,TRBV20-1,CSARDLRVIEQFF
TRBJ2-7,TRBV6-5,CASSYGWWEGPIPEEQYF
TRBJ2-7,TRBV15,CATSRGGSPSYEQYF
TRBJ1-5,TRBV6-2/TRBV6-3,CASSYRPGDRAKQPQHF
TRBJ2-3,TRBV28,CASSLTPWAGGTDTQYF
TRBJ2-1,TRBV27,CASSHRLAVYYNEQFF
TRBJ2-3,TRBV12-3/TRBV12-4,CASSPGPIDTQYF
TRBJ2-7,TRBV9,CASSFSGRSNEQYF
TRBJ2-7,TRBV14,CASSQRYIKVGTASYEQYF
TRBJ2-7,TRBV7-6,CASSRKNAGYEQYF
TRBJ2-2,TRBV2,CASSEGTGPNRELFF
TRBJ1-1,TRBV15,CATSNPGEEAFF
TRBJ2-1,TRBV12-3/TRBV12-4,CASSLVAGGYNEQFF
TRBJ2-2,TRBV5-1,CASSGTSGRPGELFF
TRBJ2-4,TRBV27,CASGYNQNIQYF